What follows is one TCR beta chain and its context. The antigen remains undetermined. The data derive from a study of OX40 agonist ivuxolimab in advanced cancers. Study information: The dose-escalation group included hepatocellular carcinoma, melanoma, renal cell carcinoma and head and neck cancer.

The CDR3 consists of 13 residues. Germline V gene sequence: CDR1 MNHEY, CDR2 SMNVEV (reference sequence). Trimming took off 3 bases at V and 6 bases at J, with 11 bases between the two ends. Generated by immunoSEQ multiplex PCR, the TCRdb table keeps only in-frame clones and is missing some. The sample lists 70,000 or so clones, roughly 87% occurring once. General study points: It was also the case that some nonresponders had low normalized T-cell clonal expansion.

Sequences were derived from CD4+ or CD8+ T cells sorted from blood, sampled in a trial of the OX40 agonist ivuxolimab. This receptor was taken from an adult with an advanced solid tumor such as melanoma, head and neck, liver or kidney cancer. The V gene is TRBV27, the J gene TRBJ2-5; D not certain. CDR3 sequence: CASSLGFEKTQYF. In DNA form, the CDR3 reads TGTGCCAGCAGTTTGGGGTTTGAGAAGACCCAGTACTTC.